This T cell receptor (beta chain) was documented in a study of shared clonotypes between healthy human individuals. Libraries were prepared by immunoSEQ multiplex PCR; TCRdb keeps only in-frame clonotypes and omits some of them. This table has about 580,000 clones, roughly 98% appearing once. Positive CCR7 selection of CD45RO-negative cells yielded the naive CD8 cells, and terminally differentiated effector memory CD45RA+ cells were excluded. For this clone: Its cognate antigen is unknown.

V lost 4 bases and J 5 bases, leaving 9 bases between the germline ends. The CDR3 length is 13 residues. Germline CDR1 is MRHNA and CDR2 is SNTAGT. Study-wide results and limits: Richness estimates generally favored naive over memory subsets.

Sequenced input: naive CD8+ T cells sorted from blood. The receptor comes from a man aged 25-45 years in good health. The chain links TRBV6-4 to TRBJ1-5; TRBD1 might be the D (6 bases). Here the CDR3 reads CASSVAGDQPQHF. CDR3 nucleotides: TGTGCCAGCAGTGTGGCAGGGGATCAGCCCCAGCATTTT.